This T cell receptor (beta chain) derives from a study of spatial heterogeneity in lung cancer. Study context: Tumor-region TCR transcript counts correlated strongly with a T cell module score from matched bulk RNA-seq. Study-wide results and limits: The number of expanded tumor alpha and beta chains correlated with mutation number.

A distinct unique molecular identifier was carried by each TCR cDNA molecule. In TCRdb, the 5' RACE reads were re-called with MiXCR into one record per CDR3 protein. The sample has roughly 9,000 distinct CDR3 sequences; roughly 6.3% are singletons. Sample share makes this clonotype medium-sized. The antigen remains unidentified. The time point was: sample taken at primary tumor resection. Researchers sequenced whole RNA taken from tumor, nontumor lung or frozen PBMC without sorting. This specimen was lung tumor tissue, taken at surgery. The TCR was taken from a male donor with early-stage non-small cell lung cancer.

CDR3 sequence reads: CAIRALVYEQYF. The CDR3 nucleotides read TGTGCCATCAGGGCCTTAGTCTACGAGCAGTACTTC. The chain uses TRBV10-3 and TRBJ2-7; no firm D call. Germline V gene data show CDR1 as ENHRY and CDR2 as SYGVKD. CDR3 length: 12 residues. V lost 6 bases and J lost 3, with 9 bases in between.